A single sample gave rise to the 30 T cell receptor beta chains below, sequenced in a study of radiotherapy plus CTLA-4 blockade in lung cancer. Repertoires were generated with immunoSEQ multiplex PCR, while TCRdb's copy carries only in-frame clones and drops some. This table has roughly 59,000 clones, under 75% appearing once. Material: peripheral blood, obtained from a patient treated with radiotherapy plus ipilimumab. The receptors were sampled from a human donor with non-small cell lung cancer whose response to radiotherapy plus ipilimumab could not be evaluated.

This clone has a handful of counts. This sequence joins TRBV2 and TRBJ2-7; perhaps TRBD1 as D (5 bases). The CDR3 is 16 amino acids. Trimming took 1 base from V and 2 from J, leaving 15 bases between them. Germline V CDR1 and CDR2: SNHLY, FYNNEI. CDR3 coding DNA: TGTGCCAGCAGTGAAGAGGGGTCAGGGTTACCCTACGAGCAGTACTTC. Protein product: CASSEEGSGLPYEQYF.

This clone turned up a few times. J is TRBJ2-7 and V is TRBV19, with D possibly being TRBD1 (6 bases). This CDR3 region has 14 residues. From germline, CDR1 is LNHDA and CDR2 SQIVND (reference sequence). V lost 9 bases and J 2 bases, leaving 17 bases between the germline ends. CDR3 bases: TGTGCCAGCCACTCCACAGGGATCCCCTACGAGCAGTACTTC. Amino acids: CASHSTGIPYEQYF.

The V gene is TRBV5-1, the J gene TRBJ2-5; TRBD2 matches 11 bases. Unmatched junction bases numbered 8, after V lost 5 bases and J lost 2 bases. The CDR3 is made up of 16 amino acids. CDR1 and CDR2 (germline): SGHRS, YFSETQ. The CDR3 region is CASRTSGGRTQETQYF. Here the CDR3 DNA reads TGCGCCAGCAGAACTAGCGGGGGCCGCACGCAAGAGACCCAGTACTTC.

The chain recombines TRBV18 with TRBJ1-1, with TRBD1 identical over 10 bases. Looked up from germline, CDR1 is KGHSH and CDR2 is LQKENI. The ends lost 4 bases at V and 3 bases at J; junction bases unmatched: 2. CDR3 length: 14 residues. The CDR3 is CASSRDRGDTEAFF. CDR3 sequence (DNA): TGTGCCAGCTCACGGGACAGGGGAGACACTGAAGCTTTCTTT.

The rearrangement links TRBV5-6 to TRBJ1-4; unclear D gene. The CDR3 contains 13 residues. With 5 bases removed from V and 11 bases from J, the gap between germline ends came to 16 bases. Per germline, CDR1 SGHDT and CDR2 YYEEEE. The DNA for the CDR3 is TGTGCCAGCAGGGTGTCTGAAGAGGATAAACTGTTTTTT. It yields the protein CASRVSEEDKLFF. The variable domain in full, completed from reference TRBV5-6 and TRBJ1-4, reads DAGVTQSPTHLIKTRGQQVTLRCSPKSGHDTVSWYQQALGQGPQFIFQYYEEEERQRGNFPDRFSGHQFPNYSSELNVNALLLGDSALYLCASRVSEEDKLFFGSGTQLSVL.

The rearrangement joins TRBV5-4 to TRBJ2-3, with a tentative D call TRBD1 (6 bases). Germline V lookup: CDR1 SGHNT, CDR2 YYREEE (reference sequence). The CDR3 is 14 amino acids. V lost 1 base, J lost 5 bases, and 11 bases lay in between. In DNA form, the CDR3 reads TGTGCCAGCAGCTTGAGTGGGGGCCAAGATACGCAGTATTTT. This encodes CASSLSGGQDTQYF.

The gene calls are TRBV11-1 and TRBJ2-1; the D gene is possibly TRBD2 (6 bases). CDR1 SGHAT and CDR2 FQDESV come from the germline V gene (reference sequence). The V end was cut by 1 base, the J end by 2 bases, with 15 bases between. This CDR3 is 17 amino acids long. CDR3 sequence reads: CASSLGLWRDAYNEQFF. The CDR3 DNA sequence: TGTGCCAGCAGCTTAGGCCTTTGGAGGGACGCCTACAATGAGCAGTTCTTC.

This chain joins TRBV6-5 and TRBJ2-7; 12 nucleotides match TRBD2. Trimming removed 5 bases from V and 7 bases from J; junction bases left unmatched: 6. CDR1 and CDR2 from the germline V gene are MNHEY and SVGAGI. This CDR3 comprises 14 residues. In DNA, the CDR3 is TGTGCCAGCAGTCACCATCTAGCGGGAGGGGAGCAGTACTTC. Encoded protein: CASSHHLAGGEQYF.

The chain recombines TRBV6-1 with TRBJ2-1; 9 nucleotides agree with TRBD1. The CDR3 sequence is 12 residues long. The J segment lost 9 bases and the V segment lost 6 bases, leaving 3 bases of the junction unmatched. The germline V gene has CDR1 MNHNS and CDR2 SASEGT. The DNA of the CDR3 is TGTGCCAGCAGGGGGACAGGGCCTGAGCAGTTCTTC. It specifies CASRGTGPEQFF.

This clone was observed a handful of times. This chain joins TRBV27 and TRBJ1-5; D is undetermined. This CDR3 is built from 16 residues. Looked up from germline, CDR1 is MNHEY and CDR2 is SMNVEV (reference sequence). V lost 5 bases to trimming and J lost 0 bases, with 14 bases between them. The CDR3 loop is CASSEASGYSNQPQHF. DNA of the CDR3: TGTGCCAGCAGTGAAGCCTCGGGGTATAGCAATCAGCCCCAGCATTTT.

The chain carries TRBV7-3 and TRBJ2-3, with 8 bases aligning to TRBD2. V lost 2 bases and J lost 4; bases outside the gene matches: 5. The length of the CDR3 is 15 residues. CDR1 SGHTA and CDR2 FQGTGA come from the germline V gene. The CDR3 region has the DNA TGTGCCAGCAGCTTAGTCGGGGGGGCGGCAGATACGCAGTATTTT. Its translation: CASSLVGGAADTQYF.

The chain combines TRBV9 with TRBJ2-5; weak D call: TRBD1 (5 bases). The CDR3 loop spans 13 amino acids. V lost 3 bases to trimming and J lost 1 base, with 7 bases between them. Germline lookup yields CDR1 SGDLS and CDR2 YYNGEE. The CDR3 DNA follows: TGTGCCAGCAGCGAGGGGTCCCAAGAGACCCAGTACTTC. It encodes CASSEGSQETQYF.

This sequence joins TRBV12-2 and TRBJ2-7; the table's D gene call, TRBD1, was not cross checked with the DNA. TRBV12-2 is a recognized pseudogene. The CDR3 has 17 residues. The CDR3 DNA reads TGTGCAAGTCGCTCCCTGGGGCCTCGGCCGGGTTCCTACGAGCAGTACTTC. Translating it yields CASRSLGPRPGSYEQYF.

This clone was detected a few times. The chain joins TRBV6-5 to TRBJ1-1; 7 positions match TRBD1. V lost 4 bases to trimming and J lost 11 bases; unmatched junction nucleotides: 4. Germline CDR1 and CDR2: MNHEY and SVGAGI. The length of the CDR3 is 11 residues. CDR3 sequence (DNA): TGTGCCAGCAGTTCAGGGGGTTCGGCTTTCTTT. Translation gives CASSSGGSAFF.

The rearrangement links TRBV30 to TRBJ2-7; D might be TRBD1 (5 bases). The CDR3 is made up of 14 amino acids. Germline CDR1 and CDR2: GTSNPN and SVGIG (reference sequence). The V end was cut by 3 bases, the J end by 0 bases, with 12 bases between. CDR3 sequence: CAWSLDRHSYEQYF. The CDR3 region has the DNA TGTGCCTGGAGCCTTGACAGACACTCCTACGAGCAGTACTTC.

This chain's CDR3 is CASSVGGDEKLFF. The CDR3 DNA sequence: TGTGCCAGCAGCGTAGGGGGGGATGAAAAACTGTTTTTT. V gene TRBV9 combines with J gene TRBJ1-4; perhaps TRBD1 as D (5 bases). Germline CDR1 and CDR2: SGDLS and YYNGEE. Trimming cost V 0 bases and J 6 bases, with 6 bases left between them. This CDR3 region has 13 residues.

The CDR3 spells CASSYGLGLAGGEQFF. In DNA, the CDR3 is TGTGCCAGCAGTTACGGTTTGGGACTAGCGGGAGGGGAGCAGTTCTTC. The rearrangement uses TRBV6-5 and TRBJ2-1; 16 nucleotides match TRBD2. The CDR3 has 16 amino acids. Germline V gives CDR1 MNHEY, CDR2 SVGAGI. J was trimmed by 10 bases and V by 2 bases; bases with no gene match: 5.

This clone was recorded only once. The CDR3 loop is CASSGTEFNYGYTF. The DNA of the CDR3 is TGTGCCAGCAGTGGGACAGAATTTAACTATGGCTACACCTTC. The chain links TRBV2 to TRBJ1-2; a possible D gene is TRBD1 (6 bases). The germline gives CDR1 SNHLY, CDR2 FYNNEI. With 4 bases removed from V and 1 base from J, the gap between germline ends came to 10 bases. The CDR3 totals 14 residues. Together with reference TRBV2 and TRBJ1-2, the CDR3 gives the full variable domain: EPEVTQTPSHQVTQMGQEVILRCVPISNHLYFYWYRQILGQKVEFLVSFYNNEISEKSEIFDDQFSVERPDGSNFTLKIRSTKLEDSAMYFCASSGTEFNYGYTFGSGTRLTVV.

This chain links TRBV4-2 with TRBJ1-5; D perhaps matches TRBD1 (6 bases). Germline CDR1 LGHNA, CDR2 YNFKEQ. V was pared by 4 bases and J by 1 base, with 17 bases between. There are 17 residues in the CDR3. The CDR3 region is CASSLSRGWESNQPQHF. CDR3 bases: TGTGCCAGCAGCCTCAGTAGGGGGTGGGAAAGCAATCAGCCCCAGCATTTT.

The rearrangement uses TRBV2 and TRBJ2-1; 11 nucleotides line up with TRBD2. The CDR3 extends over 17 amino acids. Germline loops: CDR1 SNHLY, CDR2 FYNNEI. Losses at the gene ends were 2 bases for V and 3 bases for J; bases not matched to a gene: 6. The CDR3 coding sequence is TGTGCCAGCAGTGAAAAGTACCTAGCGGGGGGCTACAATGAGCAGTTCTTC. It specifies CASSEKYLAGGYNEQFF. The full variable domain, its missing parts supplied by reference TRBV2 and TRBJ2-1, is EPEVTQTPSHQVTQMGQEVILRCVPISNHLYFYWYRQILGQKVEFLVSFYNNEISEKSEIFDDQFSVERPDGSNFTLKIRSTKLEDSAMYFCASSEKYLAGGYNEQFFGPGTRLTVL.

This clone was seen more than once but under ten times. The V gene is TRBV28, the J gene TRBJ2-2, with a weak D call TRBD2 (6 bases). Trimming took off 6 bases at V and 5 bases at J, with 10 bases between the two ends. Germline loops: CDR1 MDHEN, CDR2 SYDVKM. The CDR3 has 13 residues. CDR3 residues: CASRGRTTGELFF. CDR3 in DNA: TGTGCCAGCAGGGGGAGGACGACCGGGGAGCTGTTTTTT.

The rearrangement uses TRBV2 and TRBJ2-3, with TRBD1 matching over 9 bases. CDR3 length: 14 amino acids. V was clipped by 3 bases and J by 3 bases; unmatched bases: 1. In germline, CDR1 is SNHLY, CDR2 FYNNEI. CDR3 coding DNA: TGTGCCAGCAGTGAGGGACAGGGTACAGATACGCAGTATTTT. Encoded protein: CASSEGQGTDTQYF.

The genes are TRBV2 and TRBJ1-1; TRBD1 matches 7 bases. The CDR3 loop spans 14 amino acids. The V and J ends lost 7 bases and 1 base, in that order; junction bases with no gene match: 6. Looked up from germline, CDR1 is SNHLY and CDR2 is FYNNEI. For the CDR3, the DNA is TGTGCCAGCATGACGGGACAGCCGAACACTGAAGCTTTCTTT. Amino acids: CASMTGQPNTEAFF.

This clone was seen more than once but under ten times. Within the sample, other DNA sequences also encode this same CDR3. The rearrangement links TRBV5-4 to TRBJ1-4; the match to TRBD1 covers 9 bases. Germline V CDR1 and CDR2: SGHNT, YYREEE (reference sequence). Trimming took 4 bases from V and 5 from J; bases not matched to a gene: 6. CDR3 length: 15 amino acids. The CDR3, as DNA: TGTGCCAGCAGCAGCCGACAGGGGGGGAATGAAAAACTGTTTTTT. Amino acids: CASSSRQGGNEKLFF. The whole variable domain, filled in from reference TRBV5-4 and TRBJ1-4, reads ETGVTQSPTHLIKTRGQQVTLRCSSQSGHNTVSWYQQALGQGPQFIFQYYREEENGRGNFPPRFSGLQFPNYSSELNVNALELDDSALYLCASSSRQGGNEKLFFGSGTQLSVL.

This rearrangement joins TRBV13 to TRBJ2-3; 10 nucleotides match TRBD2. Germline values: CDR1 PRHDT, CDR2 FYEKMQ (reference sequence). With 5 bases clipped from V and 1 base from J, the junction kept 9 bases outside the gene matches. The CDR3 extends over 17 amino acids. The CDR3 DNA reads as TGTGCCAGCAGCCCGGCCCCCGGGACTAGCGGCACAGATACGCAGTATTTT. Translated, it gives CASSPAPGTSGTDTQYF.

V usage is TRBV7-9 and J usage is TRBJ1-3; tentatively, D is TRBD1 (6 bases). CDR1 is SEHNR and CDR2 is FQNEAQ in the germline V gene (reference sequence). The CDR3 runs 13 residues. The V end was cut by 7 bases, the J end by 8 bases, with 15 bases between. The CDR3, as DNA: TGTGCCAGCACTCCGGGACATAGGGACACCATATATTTT. Its protein is CASTPGHRDTIYF.

The V call is TRBV7-9, the J call TRBJ1-4; 9 bases map to TRBD1. CDR1 is SEHNR and CDR2 is FQNEAQ in the germline V gene (reference sequence). The junction had 8 bases not matched to a gene; V was cut back by 5 bases and J by 7 bases. This CDR3 is 15 amino acids long. The CDR3 protein is CASSPLTGGGEKLFF. The CDR3 DNA reads TGTGCCAGCAGCCCGCTCACAGGGGGCGGTGAAAAACTGTTTTTT.

This clone has only a few counts. The rearrangement links TRBV9 to TRBJ2-7, with 7 bases matching TRBD1. Germline loops: CDR1 SGDLS, CDR2 YYNGEE. The J segment lost 0 bases and the V segment lost 4 bases, leaving 7 bases of the junction unmatched. This CDR3 has 15 amino acids. This CDR3 is CASSLRGTASYEQYF. The CDR3 coding sequence is TGTGCCAGCAGCCTAAGGGGGACAGCCTCCTACGAGCAGTACTTC. The full variable domain, with the rest looked up from reference TRBV9 and TRBJ2-7, is DSGVTQTPKHLITATGQRVTLRCSPRSGDLSVYWYQQSLDQGLQFLIQYYNGEERAKGNILERFSAQQFPDLHSELNLSSLELGDSALYFCASSLRGTASYEQYFGPGTRLTVT.

This CDR3 is CASSPGGQGATTNEKLFF. The CDR3 nucleotides read TGCGCCAGCAGCCCGGGGGGACAGGGGGCAACAACTAATGAAAAACTGTTTTTT. This chain connects TRBV4-1 to TRBJ1-4; 12 bases match TRBD1. V dropped 4 bases and J dropped 0; count of bases not matched to a gene: 6. Germline V gene lookup returns CDR1 MGHRA and CDR2 YSYEKL. The CDR3 runs 18 residues.

The chain joins TRBV11-2 to TRBJ2-5; 7 nucleotides agree with TRBD2. The CDR3 spans 12 residues. Trimming took 8 bases from V and 5 from J; bases not matched to a gene: 5. The germline V gene has CDR1 SGHAT and CDR2 FQNNGV. CDR3 sequence: CASRGVLETQYF. CDR3 in DNA: TGTGCCAGCCGGGGGGTGCTGGAGACCCAGTACTTC.